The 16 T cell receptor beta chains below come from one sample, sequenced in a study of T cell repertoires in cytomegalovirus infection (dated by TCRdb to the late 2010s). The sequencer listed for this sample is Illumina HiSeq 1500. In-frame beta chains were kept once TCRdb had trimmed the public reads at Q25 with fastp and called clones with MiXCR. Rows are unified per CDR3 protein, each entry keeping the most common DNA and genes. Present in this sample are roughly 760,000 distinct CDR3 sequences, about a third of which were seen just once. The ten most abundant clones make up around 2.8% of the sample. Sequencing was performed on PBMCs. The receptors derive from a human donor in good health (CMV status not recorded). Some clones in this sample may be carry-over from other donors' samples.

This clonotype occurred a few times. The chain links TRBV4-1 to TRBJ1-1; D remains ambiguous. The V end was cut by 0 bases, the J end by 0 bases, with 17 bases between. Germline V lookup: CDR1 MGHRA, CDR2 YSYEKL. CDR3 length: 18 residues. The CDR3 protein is CASSQELRGEAMNTEAFF. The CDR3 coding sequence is TGCGCCAGCAGCCAAGAACTGAGAGGAGAGGCGATGAACACTGAAGCTTTCTTT.

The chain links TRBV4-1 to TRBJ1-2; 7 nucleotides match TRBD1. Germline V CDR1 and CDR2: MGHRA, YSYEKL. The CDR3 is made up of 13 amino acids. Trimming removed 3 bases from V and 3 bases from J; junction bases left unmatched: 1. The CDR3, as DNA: TGCGCCAGCAGCCACGACAGGGACTATGGCTACACCTTC. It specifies CASSHDRDYGYTF.

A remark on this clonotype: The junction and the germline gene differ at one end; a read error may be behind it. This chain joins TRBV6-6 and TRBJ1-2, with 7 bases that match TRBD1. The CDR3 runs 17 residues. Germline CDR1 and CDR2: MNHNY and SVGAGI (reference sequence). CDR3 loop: CASSYSFTGQNLYGYNF. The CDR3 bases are TGTGCCAGCAGTTACTCGTTTACGGGACAGAACCTTTATGGCTACAACTTC.

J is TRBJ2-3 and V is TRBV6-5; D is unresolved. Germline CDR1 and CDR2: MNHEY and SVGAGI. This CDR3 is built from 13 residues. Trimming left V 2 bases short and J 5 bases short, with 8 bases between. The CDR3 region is CASSYVGLDTQYF. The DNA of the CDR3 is TGTGCCAGCAGTTACGTTGGTTTAGATACGCAGTATTTT.

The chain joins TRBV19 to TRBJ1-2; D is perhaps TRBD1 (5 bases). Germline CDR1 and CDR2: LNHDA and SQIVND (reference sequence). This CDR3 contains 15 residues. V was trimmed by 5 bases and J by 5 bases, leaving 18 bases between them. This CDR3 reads CASSPSLGTWYGYTF. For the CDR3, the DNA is TGTGCCAGTAGTCCGTCCCTCGGGACCTGGTATGGCTACACCTTC. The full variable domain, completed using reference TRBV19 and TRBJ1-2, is DGGITQSPKYLFRKEGQNVTLSCEQNLNHDAMYWYRQDPGQGLRLIYYSQIVNDFQKGDIAEGYSVSREKKESFPLTVTSAQKNPTAFYLCASSPSLGTWYGYTFGSGTRLTVV.

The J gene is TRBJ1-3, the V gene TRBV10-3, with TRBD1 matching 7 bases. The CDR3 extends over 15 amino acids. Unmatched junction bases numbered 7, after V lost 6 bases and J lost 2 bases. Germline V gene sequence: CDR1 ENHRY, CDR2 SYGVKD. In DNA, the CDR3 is TGTGCCATCAGGGAACCGACAGGGACTGGAAACACCATATATTTT. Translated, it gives CAIREPTGTGNTIYF.

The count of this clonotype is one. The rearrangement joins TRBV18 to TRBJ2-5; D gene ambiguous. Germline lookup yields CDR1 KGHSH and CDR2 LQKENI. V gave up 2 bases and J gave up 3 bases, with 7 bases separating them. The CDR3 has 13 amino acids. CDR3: CASSPWSKETQYF. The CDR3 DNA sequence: TGTGCCAGCTCACCATGGTCAAAAGAGACCCAGTACTTC.

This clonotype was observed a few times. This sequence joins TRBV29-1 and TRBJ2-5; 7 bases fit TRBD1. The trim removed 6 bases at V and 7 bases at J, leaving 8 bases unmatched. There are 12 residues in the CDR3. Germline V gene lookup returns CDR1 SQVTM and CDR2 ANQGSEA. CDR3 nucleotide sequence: TGCAGCGTAGGTGACAGGGTCGTGACCCAGTACTTC. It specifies CSVGDRVVTQYF.

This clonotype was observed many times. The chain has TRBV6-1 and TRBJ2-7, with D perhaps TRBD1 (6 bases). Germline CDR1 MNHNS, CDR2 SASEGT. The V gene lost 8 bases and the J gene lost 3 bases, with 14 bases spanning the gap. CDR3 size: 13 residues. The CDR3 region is CASEPGHLYEQYF. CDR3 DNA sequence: TGTGCCAGCGAGCCGGGACACCTCTACGAGCAGTACTTC.

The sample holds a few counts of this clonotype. The CDR3 DNA follows: TGTGCCAGCAGTTCAGTACGTCGGCGGGACGAGCAGTACTTC. This translates into CASSSVRRRDEQYF. This chain joins TRBV28 and TRBJ2-7; tentatively, D is TRBD2 (5 bases). Germline CDR1 reads MDHEN; CDR2 reads SYDVKM. The length of the CDR3 is 14 residues. The germline V and J ends were trimmed by 4 bases and 5 bases, with 15 bases remaining between them.

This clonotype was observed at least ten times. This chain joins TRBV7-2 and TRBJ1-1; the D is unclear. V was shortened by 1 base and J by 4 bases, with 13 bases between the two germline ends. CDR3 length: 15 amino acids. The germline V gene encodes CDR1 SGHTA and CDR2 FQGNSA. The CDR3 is CASSLVIGVTTEAFF. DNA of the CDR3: TGTGCCAGCAGCTTAGTTATTGGGGTTACCACTGAAGCTTTCTTT.

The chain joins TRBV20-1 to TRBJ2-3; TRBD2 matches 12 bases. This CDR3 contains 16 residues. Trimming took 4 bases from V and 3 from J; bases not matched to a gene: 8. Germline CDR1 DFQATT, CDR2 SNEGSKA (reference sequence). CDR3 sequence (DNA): TGCAGTGCTACAAAAGGACTAGCGGGAATGACAGATACGCAGTATTTT. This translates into CSATKGLAGMTDTQYF.

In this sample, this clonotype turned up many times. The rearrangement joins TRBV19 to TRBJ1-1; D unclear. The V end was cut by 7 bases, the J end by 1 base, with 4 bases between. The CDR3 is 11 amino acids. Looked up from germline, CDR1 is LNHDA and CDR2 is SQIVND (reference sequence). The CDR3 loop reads CASIRNTEAFF. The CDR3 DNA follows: TGTGCCAGTATTAGGAACACTGAAGCTTTCTTT.

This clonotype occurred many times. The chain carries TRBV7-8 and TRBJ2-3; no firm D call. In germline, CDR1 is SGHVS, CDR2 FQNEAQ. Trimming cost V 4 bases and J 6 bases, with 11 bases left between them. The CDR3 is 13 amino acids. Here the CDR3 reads CASSSSIVDTQYF. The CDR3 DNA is TGTGCCAGCAGCTCAAGTATAGTGGATACGCAGTATTTT.

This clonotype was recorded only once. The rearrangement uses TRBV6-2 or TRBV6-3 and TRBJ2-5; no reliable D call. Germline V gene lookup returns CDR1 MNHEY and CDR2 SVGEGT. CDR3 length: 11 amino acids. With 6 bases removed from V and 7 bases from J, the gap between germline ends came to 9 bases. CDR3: CASRYPGTQYF. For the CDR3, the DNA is TGTGCCAGCAGATACCCGGGGACCCAGTACTTC.

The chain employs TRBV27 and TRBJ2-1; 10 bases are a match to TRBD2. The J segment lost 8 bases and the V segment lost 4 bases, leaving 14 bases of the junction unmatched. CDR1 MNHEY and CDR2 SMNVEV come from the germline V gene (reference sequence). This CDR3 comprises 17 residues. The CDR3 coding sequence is TGTGCCAGCAGTTCCAATATACTAGCGGGAAACGTGGATGAGCAGTTCTTC. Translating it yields CASSSNILAGNVDEQFF.